The TCR beta chain described here comes from a study of blood T cells in healthy people across ages. About this clonotype itself: A read error is possible here, since a much larger clone lies one base away.

In terms of origin and age, donors were healthy Caucasian individuals from Russia aged 6 to 90. Donors each provided ten milliliters of peripheral blood. The extraction recovered at least 5 micrograms of total RNA per sample. A second roughly 7 to 11 cycle PCR used barcoded and J-beta primers. Through a template-switch adaptor with 12 random nucleotides, each cDNA molecule received a tag. Each CDR3 protein gets one entry after TCRdb re-called the 5' RACE reads with MiXCR. The sample holds hundreds of thousands of distinct CDR3 sequences, roughly half seen once. In germline, CDR1 is MGHRA, CDR2 YSYEKL. V was clipped by 3 bases and J by 11 bases, with 16 bases between them. This CDR3 region has 13 residues.

Specimen: blood. The receptor comes from a woman over 75 in good health. The chain carries TRBV4-1 and TRBJ2-5, with D perhaps matching TRBD1 (6 bases). CDR3: CASSHGQNNEQYF. DNA for the CDR3: TGCGCCAGCAGCCACGGACAGAACAATGAGCAGTACTTC.